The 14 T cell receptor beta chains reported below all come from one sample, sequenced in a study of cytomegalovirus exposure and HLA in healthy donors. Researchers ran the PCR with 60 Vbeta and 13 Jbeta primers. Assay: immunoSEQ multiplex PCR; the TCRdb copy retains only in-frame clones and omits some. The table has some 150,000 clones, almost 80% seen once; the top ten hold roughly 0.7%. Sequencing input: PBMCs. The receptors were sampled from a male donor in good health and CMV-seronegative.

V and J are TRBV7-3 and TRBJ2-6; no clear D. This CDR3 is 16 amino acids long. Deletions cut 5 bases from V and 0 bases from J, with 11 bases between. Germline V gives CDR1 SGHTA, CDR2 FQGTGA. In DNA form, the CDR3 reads TGTGCCAGCAGCCGTATAAGAGCCTCTGGGGCCAACGTCCTGACTTTC. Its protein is CASSRIRASGANVLTF.

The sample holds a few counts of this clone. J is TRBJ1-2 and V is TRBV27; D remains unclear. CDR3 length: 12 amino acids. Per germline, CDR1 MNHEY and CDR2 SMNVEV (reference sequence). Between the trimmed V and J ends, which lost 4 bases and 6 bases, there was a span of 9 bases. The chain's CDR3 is CASSSLLDGYTF. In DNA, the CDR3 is TGTGCCAGCAGTTCCCTTCTCGATGGCTACACCTTC.

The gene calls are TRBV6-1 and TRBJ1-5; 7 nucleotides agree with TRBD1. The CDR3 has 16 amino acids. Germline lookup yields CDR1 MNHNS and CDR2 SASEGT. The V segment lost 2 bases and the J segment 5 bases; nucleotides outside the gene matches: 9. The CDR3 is CASSERRQGRDQPQHF. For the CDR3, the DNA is TGTGCCAGCAGTGAAAGGAGACAGGGAAGGGATCAGCCCCAGCATTTT.

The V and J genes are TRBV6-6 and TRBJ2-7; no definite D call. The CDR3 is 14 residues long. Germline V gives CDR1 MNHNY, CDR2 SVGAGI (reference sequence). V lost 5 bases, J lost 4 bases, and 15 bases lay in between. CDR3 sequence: CASSKSAESYEQYF. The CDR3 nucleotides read TGTGCCAGCAGTAAATCGGCGGAGTCGTACGAGCAGTACTTC.

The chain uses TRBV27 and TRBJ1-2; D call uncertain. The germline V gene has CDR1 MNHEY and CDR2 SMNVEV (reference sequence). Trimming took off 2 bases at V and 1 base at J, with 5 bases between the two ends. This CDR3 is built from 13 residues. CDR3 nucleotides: TGTGCCAGCAGTTTACGGGATAACTATGGCTACACCTTC. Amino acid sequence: CASSLRDNYGYTF.

This CDR3 reads CASKLAGGLEQYF. The CDR3 bases are TGTGCCAGCAAGCTAGCGGGAGGGCTTGAGCAGTACTTC. The chain recombines TRBV27 with TRBJ2-7, with 12 bases identical to TRBD2. V lost 7 bases to trimming and J lost 7 bases; unmatched junction nucleotides: 5. Germline V gene lookup returns CDR1 MNHEY and CDR2 SMNVEV (reference sequence). The CDR3 is made up of 13 amino acids.

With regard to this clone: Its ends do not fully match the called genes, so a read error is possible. CDR3 DNA: TGTTCCAGCAGCCGACAGGGGATGAACACCGGGGAGCTGTTTTTT. Amino acid sequence: CSSSRQGMNTGELFF. The chain joins TRBV7-9 to TRBJ2-2; 8 bases agree with TRBD1. The CDR3 covers 15 residues. Germline CDR1 reads SEHNR; CDR2 reads FQNEAQ (reference sequence).

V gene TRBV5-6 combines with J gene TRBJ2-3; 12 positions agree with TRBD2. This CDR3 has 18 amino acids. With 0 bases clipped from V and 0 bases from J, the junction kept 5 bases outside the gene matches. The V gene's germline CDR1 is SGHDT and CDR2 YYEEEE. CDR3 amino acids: CASSLALAGGASTDTQYF. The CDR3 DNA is TGTGCCAGCAGCTTGGCGCTAGCGGGAGGGGCTAGCACAGATACGCAGTATTTT. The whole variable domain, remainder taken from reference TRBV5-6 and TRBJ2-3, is DAGVTQSPTHLIKTRGQQVTLRCSPKSGHDTVSWYQQALGQGPQFIFQYYEEEERQRGNFPDRFSGHQFPNYSSELNVNALLLGDSALYLCASSLALAGGASTDTQYFGPGTRLTVL.

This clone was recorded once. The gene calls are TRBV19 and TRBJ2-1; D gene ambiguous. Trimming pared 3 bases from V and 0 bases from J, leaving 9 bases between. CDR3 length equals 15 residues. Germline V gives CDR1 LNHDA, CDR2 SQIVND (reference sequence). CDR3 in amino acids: CASSMEPSSYNEQFF. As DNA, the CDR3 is TGTGCCAGTAGTATGGAGCCCAGCTCCTACAATGAGCAGTTCTTC.

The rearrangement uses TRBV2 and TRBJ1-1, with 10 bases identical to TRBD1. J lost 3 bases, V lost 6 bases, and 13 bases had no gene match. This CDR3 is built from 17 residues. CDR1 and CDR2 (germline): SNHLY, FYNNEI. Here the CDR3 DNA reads TGTGCCAGCAGGGTCCCCGGGACAGGGGAGAGTCACACTGAAGCTTTCTTT. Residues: CASRVPGTGESHTEAFF.

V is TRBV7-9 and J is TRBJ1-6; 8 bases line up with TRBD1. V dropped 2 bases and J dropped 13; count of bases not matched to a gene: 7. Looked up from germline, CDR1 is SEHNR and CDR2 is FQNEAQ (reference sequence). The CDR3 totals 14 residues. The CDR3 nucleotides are TGTGCCAGCAGCTTAAGCACAGGGGGTGCGCCCCTCCACTTT. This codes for CASSLSTGGAPLHF.

CDR3 DNA sequence: TGTGCCAGCAGCTTAGGGGTAGACAGAGCAACTAATGAAAAACTGTTTTTT. Translated: CASSLGVDRATNEKLFF. The V call is TRBV11-2, the J call TRBJ1-4; D possibly corresponds to TRBD1 (5 bases). Trimming took off 1 base at V and 0 bases at J, with 12 bases between the two ends. In germline, CDR1 is SGHAT, CDR2 FQNNGV. CDR3 size: 17 residues.

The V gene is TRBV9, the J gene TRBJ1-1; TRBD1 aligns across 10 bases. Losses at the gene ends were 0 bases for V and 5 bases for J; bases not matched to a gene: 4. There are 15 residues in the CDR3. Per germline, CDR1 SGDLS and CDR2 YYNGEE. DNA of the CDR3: TGTGCCAGCAGCGTAGGACAGGGGGCGAGAACTGAAGCTTTCTTT. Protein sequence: CASSVGQGARTEAFF.

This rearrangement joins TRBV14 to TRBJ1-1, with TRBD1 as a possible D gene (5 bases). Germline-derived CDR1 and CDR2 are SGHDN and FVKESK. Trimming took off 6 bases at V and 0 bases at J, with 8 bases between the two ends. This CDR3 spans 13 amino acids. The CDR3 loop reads CASSRQLNTEAFF. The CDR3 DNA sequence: TGTGCCAGCAGTCGACAGCTGAACACTGAAGCTTTCTTT.